By proportion, the clone carrying this T cell receptor (beta chain) is medium-sized. MiXCR, applied by TCRdb to the PCR reads, yields one record per CDR3 protein. The sample holds about 7,700 distinct CDR3 sequences, 40% to 45% seen once. Samples came from patients with localized non-small cell lung adenocarcinoma. The record originates from a study of CD4 and CD8 cells across lung adenocarcinoma regions. The length of the CDR3 is 13 residues. V lost 6 bases to trimming and J lost 0 bases, with 7 bases between them. The germline CDR1 and CDR2 sequences are MNHEY and SMNVEV (reference sequence). This clonotype was obtained from a male donor with lung adenocarcinoma. The CD4 and CD8 labels of this study may be unreliable. What was sequenced was CD4+ T cells from the margin of a lung tumor. This chain joins TRBV27 and TRBJ2-3; D is unclear. The CDR3 sequence: CASRTQSTDTQYF. The CDR3 coding sequence is TGTGCCAGCAGGACCCAAAGCACAGATACGCAGTATTTT.